A selection of T cell receptor beta chains follows, all from one sample in a study of cytomegalovirus exposure and HLA in healthy donors. The repertoire was sequenced with immunoSEQ multiplex PCR; TCRdb's copy has only in-frame clones and lacks some. This table holds 42,000 or so clones, roughly half found once. The sequencing sample was made of PBMCs. These receptors were taken from a human donor in good health. CDR3s include the opening cysteine and the closing phenylalanine or tryptophan. D genes are given only for firm matches. Clone size appears in some rows only: once, few, many, or a class for an expanded clone.

. | few | TRBJ1-1 | TRBV7-8 | CASSTVRGLNTEAFF | TGTGCCAGCAGCACGGTTAGGGGGTTGAACACTGAAGCTTTCTTT
TRBD2 | . | TRBJ2-6 | TRBV30 | CAWSLGRAGANVLTF | TGTGCCTGGAGTCTCGGGAGGGCTGGGGCCAACGTCCTGACTTTC
. | few | TRBJ2-7 | TRBV7-9 | CASSSPRRGSFYEQYF | TGTGCCAGCAGCAGCCCGCGCAGGGGTAGCTTCTACGAGCAGTACTTC
. | . | TRBJ1-4 | TRBV18 | CASSRGQEWNEKLFF | TGTGCCAGCTCACGAGGGCAGGAATGGAATGAAAAACTGTTTTTT
TRBD1 | . | TRBJ2-5 | TRBV30 | CAWSKGTGVKETQYF | TGTGCCTGGAGTAAAGGGACAGGGGTTAAAGAGACCCAGTACTTC
TRBD2 | . | TRBJ2-7 | TRBV29-1 | CSVAGTYEQYF | TGCAGCGTAGCGGGGACCTACGAGCAGTACTTC
. | . | TRBJ1-6 | TRBV10-2 | CASSSGQPYNSPLHF | TGCGCCAGCAGTTCCGGACAGCCCTATAATTCACCCCTCCACTTT
TRBD1 | few | TRBJ1-2 | TRBV6-5 | CASSLYRGHGYTF | TGTGCCAGCAGTCTGTACAGGGGGCACGGCTACACCTTC
. | few | TRBJ1-6 | TRBV5-6 | CASSSTYNSPLHF | TGTGCCAGCAGCTCCACCTATAATTCACCCCTCCACTTT
. | few | TRBJ1-1 | TRBV6-5 | CASSYSQGMNTEAFF | TGTGCCAGCAGTTACTCGCAGGGAATGAACACTGAAGCTTTCTTT
. | . | TRBJ2-3 | TRBV6-4 | CASSDGAISTDTQYF | TGTGCCAGCAGTGACGGAGCGATTAGCACAGATACGCAGTATTTT